Following are 22 T cell receptor beta chains from one sample sequenced in a study of post-analysis software for immune sequencing data. Findings of the study overall: TRBV segments more frequent in patients than in controls numbered roughly five and included TRBV5-6, TRBV5-1 and TRBV20-1.

The antigens for these receptors are not known. Prepared TCR beta cDNA libraries contained unique molecular identifiers. TCRdb analysed the PCR reads with MiXCR anew, one entry per CDR3 protein. The table includes roughly 800,000 distinct CDR3 sequences, approximately 57% detected once. Sequenced input: blood. These receptors were taken from a girl between 10 and 17 years old with multiple sclerosis.

In DNA, the CDR3 is TGTGCCAGCAGCCCCGACCGGGGTAGGACCCCTAAAGAGACCCAGTACTTC. It yields the protein CASSPDRGRTPKETQYF. This chain joins TRBV7-9 and TRBJ2-5; D possibly corresponds to TRBD2 (5 bases). V was shortened by 5 bases and J by 3 bases, with 22 bases between the two germline ends. Germline assignment: CDR1 SEHNR and CDR2 FQNEAQ (reference sequence). The CDR3 loop spans 17 amino acids.

The chain employs TRBV20-1 and TRBJ2-3, with 11 bases fitting TRBD2. The germline gives CDR1 DFQATT, CDR2 SNEGSKA (reference sequence). This CDR3 contains 13 residues. Trimming took 3 bases from V and 8 from J; bases not matched to a gene: 4. The CDR3 DNA reads TGCAGTGCTAGGGGGACTAGCGGACGTACGCAGTATTTT. Translating it yields CSARGTSGRTQYF.

The V call is TRBV13, the J call TRBJ1-6; the match to TRBD1 covers 7 bases. The CDR3 runs 21 residues. Trimming took 5 bases from V and 0 from J; bases not matched to a gene: 19. The germline V gene has CDR1 PRHDT and CDR2 FYEKMQ (reference sequence). CDR3 nucleotides: TGTGCCAGCAGCCGCCTGGGACAGACGTATAAAATGAGCTCCTATAATTCACCCCTCCACTTT. Amino acid sequence: CASSRLGQTYKMSSYNSPLHF.

This chain uses TRBV5-1 with TRBJ2-4; unclear D gene. The assigned J gene may be wrong: the sequence end matches TRBJ2-7 better. CDR1 is SGHRS and CDR2 is YFSETQ in the germline V gene. The CDR3 sequence is 16 residues long. The DNA of the CDR3 is TGCGCCAGCAGCTTGGGGGTGTTGGCGGTTGGTAGCGAGCAGTACTTC. This gives the protein CASSLGVLAVGSEQYF.

The sample holds many counts of this clonotype. This sequence joins TRBV7-6 and TRBJ1-1, with TRBD1 matching over 8 bases. This CDR3 has 14 residues. CDR1 and CDR2 from the germline V gene are SGHVS and FNYEAQ. Germline trimming cut 5 bases from V and 5 bases from J; bases unmatched to any gene: 7. In DNA form, the CDR3 reads TGTGCCAGCAGCCCAACGGACAGGGTGACTGAAGCTTTCTTT. This gives the protein CASSPTDRVTEAFF.

The genes are TRBV6-6 and TRBJ2-7; the D gene could be TRBD1 or TRBD2 (5 bases each). The germline V gene encodes CDR1 MNHNY and CDR2 SVGAGI (reference sequence). CDR3 length equals 16 residues. Trimming removed 6 bases from V and 1 base from J, with 19 bases in between. CDR3 coding DNA: TGTGCCAGCAGCCCTCTTGTGGGACGGGGATCCTACGAGCAGTACTTC. Its protein is CASSPLVGRGSYEQYF.

The genes are TRBV29-1 and TRBJ2-3; 14 bases map to TRBD2. After removal of 7 bases from V and 3 bases from J, the junction contained 9 bases not matched to a gene. Germline values: CDR1 SQVTM, CDR2 ANQGSEA. CDR3 size: 16 residues. The CDR3 nucleotides are TGCAGCGGTGGACTAGCGGGAGGAGGTTTGACAGATACGCAGTATTTT. Translating it yields CSGGLAGGGLTDTQYF.

The gene calls are TRBV7-3 and TRBJ2-6; D unresolved. CDR3 length: 15 amino acids. Germline V lookup: CDR1 SGHTA, CDR2 FQGTGA. Trimming removed 6 bases at V and 3 bases at J, with 12 bases between. CDR3 sequence: CASSQGRNGANVLTF. In DNA form, the CDR3 reads TGTGCCAGCAGTCAAGGTCGGAATGGGGCCAACGTCCTGACTTTC.

This clonotype was counted between two and nine times. The genes are TRBV29-1 and TRBJ2-7; tentative D call: TRBD1 (6 bases). The CDR3 sequence is 15 residues long. Trimming shortened V by 6 bases and J by 0 bases, and 18 bases separated the two germline ends. Germline V gene sequence: CDR1 SQVTM, CDR2 ANQGSEA. The CDR3 protein is CSVGEIQGYSYEQYF. Written as DNA, the CDR3 is TGCAGCGTGGGGGAAATACAGGGCTACTCCTACGAGCAGTACTTC.

This chain links TRBV7-2 with TRBJ1-2, with unresolved D. The germline V gene has CDR1 SGHTA and CDR2 FQGNSA. This CDR3 contains 15 residues. Trimming removed 0 bases at V and 2 bases at J, with 10 bases between. The CDR3 is CASSLALRVNYGYTF. The CDR3 DNA reads as TGTGCCAGCAGCTTAGCGCTAAGGGTGAACTATGGCTACACCTTC.

This chain uses TRBV5-1 with TRBJ2-7; D could derive from TRBD1 or TRBD2 (5 bases each). The CDR3 spans 14 residues. V lost 5 bases, J lost 2 bases, and 14 bases lay in between. The germline CDR1 and CDR2 sequences are SGHRS and YFSETQ. The CDR3 sequence: CASSVRPGPYEQYF. Written as DNA, the CDR3 is TGCGCCAGCAGTGTCCGGCCGGGGCCCTACGAGCAGTACTTC.

This chain uses TRBV20-1 with TRBJ2-3; D gene uncertain. The CDR3 runs to 10 residues. The germline CDR1 and CDR2 sequences are DFQATT and SNEGSKA (reference sequence). The CDR3 bases are TGCAGCGCCTGGGAAGATACGCAGTATTTT. It translates to CSAWEDTQYF.

V gene TRBV2 combines with J gene TRBJ2-7, with 9 bases identical to TRBD1. CDR3 length: 14 amino acids. CDR1 SNHLY and CDR2 FYNNEI come from the germline V gene. After removal of 5 bases from V and 6 bases from J, the junction contained 8 bases not matched to a gene. The CDR3 loop reads CASSSSGTGSEQYF. The CDR3 region has the DNA TGTGCCAGCAGTTCCTCCGGGACAGGGAGCGAGCAGTACTTC. The full variable domain, with the rest looked up from reference TRBV2 and TRBJ2-7, is EPEVTQTPSHQVTQMGQEVILRCVPISNHLYFYWYRQILGQKVEFLVSFYNNEISEKSEIFDDQFSVERPDGSNFTLKIRSTKLEDSAMYFCASSSSGTGSEQYFGPGTRLTVT.

This clonotype appeared a few times. The gene calls are TRBV12-3 or TRBV12-4 and TRBJ1-5, with 7 bases lining up with TRBD1. With V trimmed by 1 base and J by 4 bases, 4 bases remained unmatched. The CDR3 has 15 amino acids. The CDR3 here is CASSLGGGPNQPQHF. CDR3 coding DNA: TGTGCCAGCAGTTTAGGAGGGGGCCCTAATCAGCCCCAGCATTTT.

The V gene is TRBV5-5, the J gene TRBJ2-2; maybe TRBD2 (6 bases). The V gene's germline CDR1 is SGHKS and CDR2 YYEKEE (reference sequence). The CDR3 sequence is 17 residues long. Between the trimmed V and J ends, which lost 0 bases and 2 bases, there was a span of 14 bases. DNA for the CDR3: TGTGCCAGCAGCTTGGCGCGGGGCCGGATAAACACCGGGGAGCTGTTTTTT. Its translation is CASSLARGRINTGELFF. Supplemented by reference TRBV5-5 and TRBJ2-2, the full variable domain reads DAGVTQSPTHLIKTRGQQVTLRCSPISGHKSVSWYQQVLGQGPQFIFQYYEKEERGRGNFPDRFSARQFPNYSSELNVNALLLGDSALYLCASSLARGRINTGELFFGEGSRLTVL.

This clonotype was seen more than once but under ten times. The rearrangement uses TRBV29-1 and TRBJ2-5, with D possibly TRBD1 on 6 matching bases. The DNA end favors TRBJ2-7, so the J call may be wrong. Germline lookup yields CDR1 SQVTM and CDR2 ANQGSEA. The length of the CDR3 is 13 residues. CDR3 sequence (DNA): TGCAGCGTTGGACCCCGAGGGGGCTACGAGCAGTACTTC. Its protein product is CSVGPRGGYEQYF.

This chain joins TRBV7-6 and TRBJ2-5; D may be TRBD1 or TRBD2 (5 bases each). Germline values: CDR1 SGHVS, CDR2 FNYEAQ. The CDR3 spans 15 residues. The V end was cut by 5 bases, the J end by 1 base, with 14 bases between. For the CDR3, the DNA is TGTGCCAGCAGCCCCCATGGGACGGCCCAAGAGACCCAGTACTTC. Translating gives CASSPHGTAQETQYF.

This clonotype occurred a few times. This rearrangement joins TRBV12-3 or TRBV12-4 to TRBJ1-1; no reliable D call. This CDR3 is built from 12 residues. V was shortened by 5 bases and J by 13 bases, with 17 bases between the two germline ends. CDR3 nucleotides: TGTGCCAGCAGTCTCCCCCCCGGGAGGTATTTCTTT. It yields the protein CASSLPPGRYFF.

The rearrangement joins TRBV21-1 to TRBJ2-4; the tabulated D call, TRBD1, remains unverified against the DNA. The J call may not be correct, given that the DNA end is closer to TRBJ2-7. TRBV21-1 is termed a pseudogene. The CDR3 runs to 15 residues. Here the CDR3 reads CASSKGDRGTYEQYF. The DNA for the CDR3 is TGTGCCAGCAGCAAAGGGGACAGGGGAACCTACGAGCAGTACTTC.

The CDR3 is CASSSPPGEEETQYF. CDR3 DNA: TGTGCCAGCAGCTCCCCCCCGGGAGAGGAAGAGACCCAGTACTTC. V usage is TRBV5-6 and J usage is TRBJ2-5; weak D call: TRBD2 (6 bases). Trimming removed 3 bases from V and 3 bases from J, with 15 bases in between. CDR1 and CDR2 (germline): SGHDT, YYEEEE. The CDR3 covers 15 residues. Full variable domain (missing parts from reference TRBV5-6 and TRBJ2-5): DAGVTQSPTHLIKTRGQQVTLRCSPKSGHDTVSWYQQALGQGPQFIFQYYEEEERQRGNFPDRFSGHQFPNYSSELNVNALLLGDSALYLCASSSPPGEEETQYFGPGTRLLVL.

The V and J genes are TRBV7-3 and TRBJ2-1; 8 bases line up with TRBD2. Trimming cost V 3 bases and J 8 bases; bases outside gene matches: 3. The CDR3 is 13 amino acids. CDR1 and CDR2 from the germline V gene are SGHTA and FQGTGA. The CDR3 sequence is CASSFPGGDEQFF. The CDR3 DNA reads TGTGCCAGCAGCTTTCCGGGAGGGGATGAGCAGTTCTTC.

The chain uses TRBV6-6 and TRBJ1-5; TRBD1 aligns across 7 bases. J gave up 1 base and V 6 bases, and 6 bases lay outside the gene matches. The germline CDR1 and CDR2 sequences are MNHNY and SVGAGI (reference sequence). The length of the CDR3 is 15 residues. CDR3 DNA: TGTGCCAGCAGCGACAGGGTGGGGAGCAATCAGCCCCAGCATTTT. Its translation is CASSDRVGSNQPQHF.